Listed here are 28 T cell receptor beta chains from one sample, sequenced in a study of T cells in Graves' hyperthyroidism and ophthalmopathy. TCR beta CDR3 sequences were amplified from RNA transcripts. An initial round of RT-PCR targeting the TCR CDR3 relied on the HTBI primer set. TCRdb fed the multiplex PCR reads into MiXCR, producing one record per CDR3 protein. The table has approximately 700,000 distinct CDR3 sequences, 45% seen once; the top ten hold roughly 7.2%. Sequencing was done on a sample of peripheral blood or thyroid tissue (not recorded which). These receptors all come from an adult man with Graves' disease, either hyperthyroidism or ophthalmopathy (not recorded which).

The DNA of the CDR3 is TGCAGCTTGGACGGTCAGGCCCTGTATGGCTACACCTTC. Amino acid sequence: CSLDGQALYGYTF. V is TRBV29-1 and J is TRBJ1-2, with no clear D. The length of the CDR3 is 13 residues. The V end lost 8 bases, the J end lost 5 bases, and 18 bases lay between the germline ends. Germline V CDR1 and CDR2: SQVTM, ANQGSEA.

This clonotype has a count of ten or more. The V gene is TRBV29-1, the J gene TRBJ1-2; D call uncertain. The V gene's germline CDR1 is SQVTM and CDR2 ANQGSEA. This CDR3 contains 10 residues. The V end was cut by 8 bases, the J end by 6 bases, with 10 bases between. The CDR3 region is CSSHQDGYTF. CDR3 nucleotide sequence: TGCAGCAGCCACCAGGATGGCTACACCTTC.

This clonotype was seen at least ten times. The V gene is TRBV15, the J gene TRBJ2-6, with TRBD1 identical over 8 bases. The length of the CDR3 is 16 residues. Germline CDR1 is LNHNV and CDR2 is YYDKDF (reference sequence). J was trimmed by 0 bases and V by 9 bases; bases with no gene match: 7. CDR3 in DNA: TGTGCCACTGGACAGGGCTCCCTCTCTGGGGCCAACGTCCTGACTTTC. Translating gives CATGQGSLSGANVLTF.

In DNA, the CDR3 is TGTGCCAGCAGCGAGGACAGGGTTACAACTAATGAAAAACTGTTTTTT. Encoded protein: CASSEDRVTTNEKLFF. The chain employs TRBV2 and TRBJ1-4; 8 bases agree with TRBD1. Unmatched junction bases numbered 6, after V lost 6 bases and J lost 0 bases. The CDR3 spans 16 residues. Germline loops: CDR1 SNHLY, CDR2 FYNNEI. The variable domain in full, with the rest retrieved from reference TRBV2 and TRBJ1-4, is EPEVTQTPSHQVTQMGQEVILRCVPISNHLYFYWYRQILGQKVEFLVSFYNNEISEKSEIFDDQFSVERPDGSNFTLKIRSTKLEDSAMYFCASSEDRVTTNEKLFFGSGTQLSVL.

This clonotype appeared many times. The V call is TRBV7-3, the J call TRBJ1-1, with D tentatively TRBD1 (5 bases). Trimming stripped 5 bases from V and 3 bases from J, with 13 bases between. The length of the CDR3 is 14 residues. Germline-derived CDR1 and CDR2 are SGHTA and FQGTGA. The CDR3 nucleotides are TGTGCCAGCAGCCCCCAGGGTGGTGACACTGAAGCTTTCTTT. Protein: CASSPQGGDTEAFF.

This chain uses TRBV29-1 with TRBJ2-7; 15 nucleotides agree with TRBD2. The CDR3 is 16 residues long. The trim removed 1 base at V and 2 bases at J, leaving 3 bases unmatched. CDR1 SQVTM and CDR2 ANQGSEA come from the germline V gene. The CDR3 nucleotides are TGCAGCGTTGAAGCTTGGACTAGCGGGGGGGCCTACGAGCAGTACTTC. This encodes CSVEAWTSGGAYEQYF.

The table lists this clonotype with a few counts. V is TRBV6-6 and J is TRBJ2-5; no clear D gene. V was shortened by 5 bases and J by 3 bases, with 10 bases between the two germline ends. CDR1 and CDR2 (germline): MNHNY, SVGAGI (reference sequence). CDR3 length equals 13 residues. Written as DNA, the CDR3 is TGTGCCAGCAGTGAAGGGTCAAAAGAGACCCAGTACTTC. Translation gives CASSEGSKETQYF.

The sample holds many counts of this clonotype. The chain is built from TRBV24-1 and TRBJ1-6; 7 bases align to TRBD1. There are 15 residues in the CDR3. Trimming at V came to 3 bases and at J to 9 bases, leaving 7 bases not matched to a gene. The germline V gene has CDR1 KGHDR and CDR2 SFDVKD. CDR3 region: CATSDTGTATSPLHF. The CDR3 DNA is TGTGCCACCAGTGATACCGGGACAGCGACTTCACCCCTCCACTTT.

V and J are TRBV5-1 and TRBJ1-2; D uncertain. The germline V and J ends were trimmed by 7 bases and 4 bases, with 20 bases remaining between them. The germline V gene has CDR1 SGHRS and CDR2 YFSETQ. The CDR3 runs to 15 residues. The CDR3 loop reads CASRSRPEGGYGYTF. The CDR3, as DNA: TGCGCCAGCCGCTCCCGCCCAGAGGGTGGCTATGGCTACACCTTC.

The gene calls are TRBV28 and TRBJ1-5, with D perhaps TRBD1 (5 bases). Trimming shortened V by 5 bases and J by 6 bases, and 11 bases separated the two germline ends. Germline V gene sequence: CDR1 MDHEN, CDR2 SYDVKM. CDR3 size: 13 residues. The CDR3 nucleotides read TGTGCCAGCAGTCCAGCAGGGCGTCAGCCCCAGCATTTT. Its protein product is CASSPAGRQPQHF.

A remark on this clonotype: Possible read error: a much larger clone is one base away. The genes are TRBV7-9 and TRBJ1-2; D gene ambiguous. Germline CDR1 and CDR2: SEHNR and FQNEAQ (reference sequence). CDR3 size: 15 residues. Trimming shortened V by 3 bases and J by 5 bases, and 16 bases separated the two germline ends. The CDR3 sequence is CASSLAAGGDYGYTF. In nucleotides, the CDR3 is TGTGCCAGCAGCTTGGCGGCAGGAGGCGATTATGGCTACACCTTC.

This clonotype was seen more than once but under ten times. It may be a read error: a sequence one base away is much more abundant. The chain combines TRBV7-9 with TRBJ2-5; D is possibly TRBD2 (6 bases). The germline CDR1 and CDR2 sequences are SEHNR and FQNEAQ (reference sequence). The CDR3 has 13 residues. Trimming removed 5 bases from V and 5 bases from J, with 12 bases in between. CDR3 nucleotides: TGTGCCAGCAGCCCCGGGAGTTCCGAGACCCAGTACTTC. The encoded protein is CASSPGSSETQYF.

The CDR3 loop reads CATSEGTGDEKLFF. CDR3 bases: TGTGCCACCAGTGAAGGGACAGGGGATGAAAAACTGTTTTTT. The chain employs TRBV24-1 and TRBJ1-4; the match to TRBD1 covers 10 bases. The CDR3 runs to 14 residues. Trimming cost V 4 bases and J 6 bases; bases outside gene matches: 1. CDR1 KGHDR and CDR2 SFDVKD come from the germline V gene.

A word on this clonotype: Possible read error: a much larger clone is one base away. CDR3 DNA: TGTGCCAGCACCCCGGATCTGAACACTGAAGCTTTCTTT. Translation gives CASTPDLNTEAFF. The chain joins TRBV2 to TRBJ1-1; the D is unclear. The CDR3 has 13 amino acids. The ends were cut back, 7 bases at V and 0 bases at J, with 9 bases in the middle. Germline CDR1 is SNHLY and CDR2 is FYNNEI.

This clonotype was counted once. This chain uses TRBV7-2 with TRBJ2-7; D may be TRBD2 (6 bases). The CDR3 is 17 residues long. V was pared by 2 bases and J by 3 bases, with 20 bases between. Germline V gene data show CDR1 as SGHTA and CDR2 as FQGNSA. This CDR3 reads CASSLLTTQGGGYEQYF. The CDR3 DNA reads TGTGCCAGCAGCTTATTGACTACCCAGGGAGGTGGCTACGAGCAGTACTTC. The variable domain in full, completed from reference TRBV7-2 and TRBJ2-7, reads GAGVSQSPSNKVTEKGKDVELRCDPISGHTALYWYRQSLGQGLEFLIYFQGNSAPDKSGLPSDRFSAERTGGSVSTLTIQRTQQEDSAVYLCASSLLTTQGGGYEQYFGPGTRLTVT.

The CDR3 reads CASSLGDLLRGYTF. Here the CDR3 DNA reads TGTGCCAGCAGCTTAGGGGACCTGCTAAGAGGCTACACCTTC. The V and J genes are TRBV7-9 and TRBJ1-2; a weak D match, TRBD1 (5 bases). From germline, CDR1 is SEHNR and CDR2 FQNEAQ (reference sequence). Trimming shortened V by 1 base and J by 8 bases, and 14 bases separated the two germline ends. The CDR3 length is 14 residues.

The chain links TRBV7-2 to TRBJ2-5; the D call may be TRBD1 or TRBD2 (5 bases each). Germline CDR1 and CDR2: SGHTA and FQGNSA. CDR3 length: 15 amino acids. The V gene lost 2 bases and the J gene lost 5 bases, with 15 bases spanning the gap. The CDR3 is CASSLNRDPRETQYF. CDR3 DNA: TGTGCCAGCAGCTTAAACCGGGACCCGCGGGAGACCCAGTACTTC.

Note on this clonotype: A junction boundary mismatches the germline segment, possibly from a read error. The DNA of the CDR3 is TGCGCCAGCAGCTTGGCCGACAGCAACTATGGCTACACCTTC. Its translation: CASSLADSNYGYTF. The rearrangement uses TRBV7-9 and TRBJ1-2; D is possibly TRBD1 (5 bases). Germline V CDR1 and CDR2: SEHNR, FQNEAQ (reference sequence). The CDR3 is made up of 14 amino acids.

Details on this clonotype: A single base separates this from a much larger clone, so it may be a read error. V and J are TRBV7-9 and TRBJ2-7; either TRBD1 or TRBD2 may fit D (5 bases each). CDR3 length: 14 residues. Looked up from germline, CDR1 is SEHNR and CDR2 is FQNEAQ (reference sequence). The CDR3 protein is CVSSLATRAYEQYF. CDR3 nucleotides: TGTGTCAGCAGCTTAGCGACCAGGGCCTACGAGCAGTACTTC. Full variable domain (rest looked up from reference TRBV7-9 and TRBJ2-7): DTGVSQNPRHKITKRGQNVTFRCDPISEHNRLYWYRQTLGQGPEFLTYFQNEAQLEKSRLLSDRFSAERPKGSFSTLEIQRTEQGDSAMYLCVSSLATRAYEQYFGPGTRLTVT.

A word on this clonotype: A single base separates this from a much larger clone, so it may be a read error. The J gene is TRBJ2-6, the V gene TRBV11-2; D remains ambiguous. V shed 8 bases and J shed 4 bases, with 18 bases lying between them. Germline V gene lookup returns CDR1 SGHAT and CDR2 FQNNGV. The CDR3 runs to 16 residues. CDR3 sequence reads: CASGYFELAGANVLTF. For the CDR3, the DNA is TGTGCCAGCGGGTACTTCGAGCTGGCCGGGGCCAACGTCCTGACTTTC.

This clonotype appeared many times. The V gene is TRBV2, the J gene TRBJ1-6; D may be TRBD1 (6 bases). The CDR3 extends over 14 amino acids. V was pared by 5 bases and J by 6 bases, with 11 bases between. Germline assignment: CDR1 SNHLY and CDR2 FYNNEI. CDR3 in DNA: TGTGCCAGCAGTCCGGGACATCCTAATTCACCCCTCCACTTT. Translation: CASSPGHPNSPLHF.

The table lists this clonotype with many counts. The DNA for the CDR3 is TGTGCCAGCAAAGGATCGAACACTGAAGCTTTCTTT. Amino acids: CASKGSNTEAFF. The V call is TRBV2, the J call TRBJ1-1; D gene ambiguous. The germline CDR1 and CDR2 sequences are SNHLY and FYNNEI. Trimming removed 7 bases at V and 1 base at J, with 7 bases between. The CDR3 length is 12 residues.

Concerning this clonotype itself: A clone one base away is much larger, so this may be a read error. The chain recombines TRBV6-1 with TRBJ1-2; perhaps TRBD1 as D (5 bases). Germline V lookup: CDR1 MNHNS, CDR2 SASEGT. The CDR3 is 13 amino acids. The chain's CDR3 is CASSELQVHGHTF. The CDR3 nucleotides read TGTGCCAGCAGTGAATTACAGGTTCATGGCCACACCTTC.

The rearrangement joins TRBV25-1 to TRBJ1-2; D remains ambiguous. V was clipped by 10 bases and J by 6 bases, with 27 bases between them. Germline CDR1 MGHDK, CDR2 SYGVNS. This CDR3 contains 16 residues. For the CDR3, the DNA is TGTGCCACCTCGTCGGTAGTCGTCGGGCTCGTACATGGCTACACCTTC. It codes for CATSSVVVGLVHGYTF.

Only one count was recorded for this clonotype. The final CDR3 position lacks the conserved phenylalanine or tryptophan, pointing to a likely read error. The DNA is omitted, as the CDR3 cannot be located on it reliably, and the CDR3 follows TCRdb's listing. The chain has TRBV7-8 and TRBJ2-2. Germline V gives CDR1 SGHVS, CDR2 FQNEAQ. 13 amino acids form the CDR3, both terminal residues included. The CDR3 spells CASSARNTGELCA.

With respect to this clonotype: This may be a read error: a much more frequent sequence differs by one nucleotide. The V and J genes are TRBV7-3 and TRBJ1-1; TRBD1 aligns across 9 bases. The V gene end was trimmed by 5 bases and the J gene end by 11 bases; junction bases not matched to a gene: 9. CDR1 is SGHTA, CDR2 FQGTGA, per germline. There are 13 residues in the CDR3. The DNA of the CDR3 is TGTGCCAGCAGCAACACAGGGGGCTTGCACGCTTTCTTT. Its protein product is CASSNTGGLHAFF.

Worth noting for this clonotype: A clone one base away is much larger, so this may be a read error. This chain links TRBV15 with TRBJ1-5; D unclear. The CDR3 length is 16 residues. CDR1 is LNHNV, CDR2 YYDKDF, per germline (reference sequence). CDR3 nucleotide sequence: TGTGCCACCAGCAGAGGATCCCTGACCGTCAATCAGCCCCAGCCTTTT. As protein: CATSRGSLTVNQPQPF.

With regard to this clonotype: This sequence may be a read error, since a much larger clone differs from it by one base. The CDR3 nucleotides are TGTGCCACCAGTGATTCCAGGCGATCCTACGAGCAGTACTTC. Encoded protein: CATSDSRRSYEQYF. The rearrangement uses TRBV24-1 and TRBJ2-7; D unclear. This CDR3 is 14 amino acids long. V shed 2 bases and J shed 1 base, with 8 bases lying between them. Germline V gene data show CDR1 as KGHDR and CDR2 as SFDVKD.